This T cell receptor (beta chain) was identified in a study of radiotherapy plus CTLA-4 blockade in lung cancer. About the study: Among patients, about 17% showed objective responses, and 30% to 40% had disease control. General observations from the study: Blood-borne expansion of tumor-derived TCR clones followed radiotherapy plus ipilimumab. Reportedly, early blood T cell clone dynamics best predicted response, with interferon-beta.

CTLA-4 blockade with ipilimumab, together with focal radiation, was given to patients with chemo-refractory metastatic non-small-cell lung cancer. TCRdb's copy holds only in-frame clones and misses some; the assay was immunoSEQ multiplex PCR. The sample yields about 51,000 clones, roughly 80% seen once. Concerning this clone itself: The target antigen is unknown.

V trimming: 1 base; J trimming: 2 bases; junction bases outside the gene matches: 6. The CDR3 spans 16 residues. Germline V lookup: CDR1 LNHDA, CDR2 SQIVND (reference sequence). The chain combines TRBV19 with TRBJ2-5, with TRBD2 identical over 8 bases. Sequenced material: peripheral blood, taken from a patient treated with radiotherapy plus ipilimumab. This receptor was obtained from a human donor with non-small cell lung cancer who had a complete response to radiotherapy plus ipilimumab. The CDR3 loop reads CASSIAGGRGQETQYF. The CDR3 DNA reads as TGTGCCAGTAGTATAGCGGGGGGGCGGGGGCAAGAGACCCAGTACTTC.